Following are 3 T cell receptor beta chains from one sample sequenced in a study of shared T cell receptors in the human thymus. Data came from immunoSEQ multiplex PCR; TCRdb stores just in-frame clones and leaves some out. This sample has over 450,000 clones, with approximately 80% found just once. This sample also belongs to another study, concerning human thymus T cells.

The specimen was thymocytes. Source of these receptors: a boy younger than two with a congenital heart defect.

The V call is TRBV27, the J call TRBJ2-7, with 8 positions matching TRBD2. V lost 6 bases and J lost 3; bases outside the gene matches: 13. Germline V gives CDR1 MNHEY, CDR2 SMNVEV (reference sequence). The CDR3 loop spans 16 amino acids. CDR3 sequence reads: CASRLSSGSWSYEQYF. CDR3 coding DNA: TGTGCCAGCAGACTTTCGAGCGGGAGCTGGAGCTACGAGCAGTACTTC.

This sequence joins TRBV5-3 and TRBJ2-3, with TRBD1 matching 7 bases. TRBV5-3 is marked as an open reading frame, function uncertain. V dropped 6 bases and J dropped 1; count of bases not matched to a gene: 8. The CDR3 totals 15 residues. CDR3 sequence: CARTGGQEGTDTQYF. The DNA for the CDR3 is TGTGCCAGAACAGGGGGTCAAGAGGGCACAGATACGCAGTATTTT.

The V gene is TRBV29-1, the J gene TRBJ2-7, with D possibly TRBD2 on 5 matching bases. The CDR3 runs to 14 residues. Trimming cost V 4 bases and J 3 bases, with 16 bases left between them. Germline V gene lookup returns CDR1 SQVTM and CDR2 ANQGSEA. The DNA of the CDR3 is TGCAGCGTTGTCCCCTCGCCGGGGAGCTACGAGCAGTACTTC. It translates to CSVVPSPGSYEQYF.